The 31 T cell receptor beta chains given below trace back to one sample, sequenced in a study of T-cell memory formation after mild COVID-19. TCRdb re-called the 5' RACE reads with MiXCR, one entry per CDR3 protein. The repertoire holds almost 250,000 distinct CDR3 sequences, with 15% as singletons. Sequencing was carried out using PBMCs or a T cell subset sorted from them (not recorded which). The receptors were gathered from an adult woman who had mild COVID-19 (a few samples of this study predate the infection). Cell type and time point are not known.

This clonotype was seen ten or more times. The rearrangement links TRBV7-3 to TRBJ2-2; 10 nucleotides match TRBD1. V shed 4 bases and J 6 bases; nucleotides not matched to a gene: 5. Germline loops: CDR1 SGHTA, CDR2 FQGTGA. This CDR3 comprises 15 residues. This chain's CDR3 is CASSSGTGASGELFF. The CDR3 bases are TGTGCCAGCAGCTCAGGGACAGGGGCCTCCGGGGAGCTGTTTTTT.

This clonotype was seen at least ten times. The chain carries TRBV10-3 and TRBJ2-7, with D possibly TRBD1 on 6 matching bases. Looked up from germline, CDR1 is ENHRY and CDR2 is SYGVKD. Trimming removed 3 bases from V and 6 bases from J, with 15 bases in between. The CDR3 contains 14 residues. CDR3 loop: CAISDNRDTGEQYF. The CDR3 DNA reads TGTGCCATCAGTGACAACAGGGACACAGGCGAGCAGTACTTC.

CDR3 in amino acids: CAWSVVISGNTIYF. CDR3 nucleotides: TGTGCCTGGAGCGTGGTAATCTCTGGAAACACCATATATTTT. The chain has TRBV30 and TRBJ1-3; D not certain. V gave up 3 bases and J gave up 0 bases, with 9 bases separating them. Germline assignment: CDR1 GTSNPN and CDR2 SVGIG (reference sequence). CDR3 length: 14 residues.

This clonotype has only a few counts. The gene calls are TRBV7-2 and TRBJ2-1; possible D gene TRBD2, 6 bases. Trimming pared 4 bases from V and 10 bases from J, leaving 26 bases between. The CDR3 extends over 17 amino acids. In germline, CDR1 is SGHTA, CDR2 FQGNSA. The CDR3 loop is CASSSALLAARRGEQFF. CDR3 DNA sequence: TGTGCCAGCAGCTCCGCCCTATTAGCGGCTAGGCGAGGGGAGCAGTTCTTC.

V usage is TRBV6-2 or TRBV6-3 and J usage is TRBJ2-1; TRBD2 might be the D (6 bases). V was trimmed by 8 bases and J by 3 bases, leaving 11 bases between them. Germline V gene lookup returns CDR1 MNHEY and CDR2 SVGEGT. CDR3 length equals 13 residues. CDR3 protein: CASGRGNYNEQFF. The CDR3 DNA reads as TGTGCCAGCGGACGCGGGAACTACAATGAGCAGTTCTTC.

The chain has TRBV14 and TRBJ2-7; 12 nucleotides agree with TRBD2. Per the germline V gene, CDR1 is SGHDN and CDR2 is FVKESK. V dropped 4 bases and J dropped 4; count of bases not matched to a gene: 5. The CDR3 runs to 15 residues. CDR3 in amino acids: CASSPMTSGGYEQYF. CDR3 bases: TGTGCCAGCAGCCCGATGACTAGCGGGGGTTACGAGCAGTACTTC.

This clonotype appeared a few times. The rearrangement links TRBV9 to TRBJ1-4; D is unresolved. Deletions cut 0 bases from V and 8 bases from J, with 14 bases between. The CDR3 has 15 amino acids. Germline V gene sequence: CDR1 SGDLS, CDR2 YYNGEE. In nucleotides, the CDR3 is TGTGCCAGCAGCGTAGCGGGGAGAAGGGTAGAAAAACTGTTTTTT. Translation gives CASSVAGRRVEKLFF.

The table lists this clonotype with a few counts. CDR3 DNA sequence: TGTGCCAGCAGACTAAGCCCTCTAGCGGGAGGCTGGTACAATGAGCAGTTCTTC. Amino acids: CASRLSPLAGGWYNEQFF. The chain is built from TRBV6-2 or TRBV6-3 and TRBJ2-1; 11 nucleotides match TRBD2. The CDR3 loop spans 18 amino acids. The germline V gene encodes CDR1 MNHEY and CDR2 SVGEGT. Trimming took 6 bases from V and 4 from J; bases not matched to a gene: 14.

The chain employs TRBV12-3 or TRBV12-4 and TRBJ1-5; unclear D gene. Trimming cost V 3 bases and J 0 bases, with 6 bases left between them. The CDR3 spans 14 residues. CDR3 residues: CASSFFASNQPQHF. The CDR3 nucleotides read TGTGCCAGCAGTTTTTTTGCTAGCAATCAGCCCCAGCATTTT.

This clonotype was recorded at least ten times. This rearrangement joins TRBV30 to TRBJ2-7; 7 positions match TRBD1. Germline loops: CDR1 GTSNPN, CDR2 SVGIG (reference sequence). The CDR3 sequence is 19 residues long. Germline trimming cut 0 bases from V and 4 bases from J; bases unmatched to any gene: 21. The CDR3 DNA reads as TGTGCCTGGAGTGTATCCCCGGCGAAACAGGGGCGCCATCCGTACGAGCAGTACTTC. Amino acids: CAWSVSPAKQGRHPYEQYF.

This clonotype was seen a handful of times. This sequence joins TRBV27 and TRBJ2-1; D possibly corresponds to TRBD2 (7 bases). The V end lost 9 bases, the J end lost 7 bases, and 25 bases lay between the germline ends. Per the germline V gene, CDR1 is MNHEY and CDR2 is SMNVEV (reference sequence). The CDR3 has 16 amino acids. The chain's CDR3 is CASKPRGEGRRNEQFF. The CDR3, as DNA: TGTGCCAGTAAACCTAGGGGGGAGGGCCGAAGGAATGAGCAGTTCTTC.

This clonotype was recorded a few times. The chain links TRBV3-1 to TRBJ2-7; D is uncertain. The V end lost 1 base, the J end lost 0 bases, and 10 bases lay between the germline ends. The CDR3 totals 15 residues. Germline lookup yields CDR1 LGHDT and CDR2 YNNKEL (reference sequence). CDR3 in amino acids: CASSQGGHRSYEQYF. CDR3 nucleotide sequence: TGTGCCAGCAGCCAAGGTGGGCATCGCTCCTACGAGCAGTACTTC.

This chain joins TRBV25-1 and TRBJ2-1, with D uncertain. V dropped 3 bases and J dropped 0 bases, with 9 bases sitting between them. The V gene's germline CDR1 is MGHDK and CDR2 SYGVNS. CDR3 length equals 15 residues. DNA of the CDR3: TGTGCCAGCAGTGAGGAAAGGAGCTCCTACAATGAGCAGTTCTTC. It translates to CASSEERSSYNEQFF.

V and J are TRBV6-6 and TRBJ1-1; D gene unclear. The CDR3 is 13 amino acids. Germline assignment: CDR1 MNHNY and CDR2 SVGAGI (reference sequence). The ends were cut back, 2 bases at V and 11 bases at J, with 15 bases in the middle. DNA of the CDR3: TGTGCCAGCAGTTACCTTACCTATTGGGTGGCTTTCTTT. Amino acids: CASSYLTYWVAFF.

This sequence joins TRBV2 and TRBJ2-5; 8 bases fit TRBD1. This CDR3 comprises 20 residues. Germline lookup yields CDR1 SNHLY and CDR2 FYNNEI. The V segment lost 2 bases and the J segment 4 bases; nucleotides outside the gene matches: 21. The CDR3: CASSEHSMGQVIFRRETQYF. The CDR3 DNA follows: TGTGCCAGCAGTGAACATTCTATGGGACAGGTCATTTTTAGGAGAGAGACCCAGTACTTC.

This clonotype was counted a few times. The J gene is TRBJ2-5, the V gene TRBV7-8, with D hard to call. Trimming took off 5 bases at V and 0 bases at J, with 7 bases between the two ends. The CDR3 is 13 amino acids. Per germline, CDR1 SGHVS and CDR2 FQNEAQ. CDR3 in amino acids: CASSQTHQETQYF. The CDR3 nucleotides read TGTGCCAGCAGCCAGACCCACCAAGAGACCCAGTACTTC.

The chain carries TRBV6-5 and TRBJ2-3; a possible D gene is TRBD2 (6 bases). Trimming stripped 3 bases from V and 6 bases from J, with 16 bases between. There are 15 residues in the CDR3. Germline V gives CDR1 MNHEY, CDR2 SVGAGI. The CDR3 coding sequence is TGTGCCAGCAGTTATTCAGGCGGGATCACGGATACGCAGTATTTT. Translation: CASSYSGGITDTQYF.

The chain is built from TRBV4-1 and TRBJ1-2, with 8 bases matching TRBD1. Germline CDR1 reads MGHRA; CDR2 reads YSYEKL. The length of the CDR3 is 13 residues. V trimming: 5 bases; J trimming: 6 bases; junction bases outside the gene matches: 5. CDR3 nucleotides: TGCGCCAGCAGCACGACAGGGGTAGATGGCTACACCTTC. Protein product: CASSTTGVDGYTF.

The V and J genes are TRBV12-5 and TRBJ1-1, with D uncertain. Germline values: CDR1 LGHNT, CDR2 FRNRAP. The CDR3 is 14 amino acids. Trimming removed 6 bases at V and 4 bases at J, with 15 bases between. This CDR3 reads CASGREGRSTEAFF. DNA for the CDR3: TGTGCTAGTGGAAGGGAGGGTCGGAGCACTGAAGCTTTCTTT. The full variable domain, completed using reference TRBV12-5 and TRBJ1-1, is DARVTQTPRHKVTEMGQEVTMRCQPILGHNTVFWYRQTMMQGLELLAYFRNRAPLDDSGMPKDRFSAEMPDATLATLKIQPSEPRDSAVYFCASGREGRSTEAFFGQGTRLTVV.

This clonotype was recorded a few times. The chain couples TRBV5-1 to TRBJ2-2; D remains ambiguous. The germline gives CDR1 SGHRS, CDR2 YFSETQ. The CDR3 sequence is 15 residues long. The V gene lost 0 bases and the J gene lost 1 base, with 7 bases spanning the gap. The DNA of the CDR3 is TGCGCCAGCAGCTTGGGTCAGGAGAACACCGGGGAGCTGTTTTTT. It encodes CASSLGQENTGELFF. Using reference TRBV5-1 and TRBJ2-2 for the parts outside the CDR3, the full variable domain is KAGVTQTPRYLIKTRGQQVTLSCSPISGHRSVSWYQQTPGQGLQFLFEYFSETQRNKGNFPGRFSGRQFSNSRSEMNVSTLELGDSALYLCASSLGQENTGELFFGEGSRLTVL.

The genes are TRBV7-2 and TRBJ2-3, with D perhaps TRBD1 (6 bases). Germline V gene lookup returns CDR1 SGHTA and CDR2 FQGNSA. This CDR3 has 15 residues. Trimming left V 4 bases short and J 2 bases short, with 13 bases between. CDR3 region: CASSWYTGITDTQYF. CDR3 DNA sequence: TGTGCCAGCAGCTGGTACACAGGGATCACAGATACGCAGTATTTT.

CDR3 bases: TGTGCCACCAGCAGAGATCAGTACACAGATACGCAGTATTTT. Its translation is CATSRDQYTDTQYF. The chain has TRBV15 and TRBJ2-3; D remains unclear. The length of the CDR3 is 14 residues. V was cut by 0 bases and J by 2 bases, with 6 bases left in between. The V gene's germline CDR1 is LNHNV and CDR2 YYDKDF (reference sequence).

This clonotype came up once. The chain employs TRBV5-1 and TRBJ1-2, with 10 positions matching TRBD1. Germline CDR1 is SGHRS and CDR2 is YFSETQ. The CDR3 contains 15 residues. Trimming cost V 3 bases and J 4 bases; bases outside gene matches: 6. In DNA form, the CDR3 reads TGCGCCAGCAGCTATGGGACAGGGGATCTCTATGGCTACACCTTC. This translates into CASSYGTGDLYGYTF.

The gene calls are TRBV6-6 and TRBJ2-5; D uncertain. The CDR3 has 11 residues. Between the trimmed V and J ends, which lost 6 bases and 5 bases, there was a span of 7 bases. CDR1 is MNHNY, CDR2 SVGAGI, per germline (reference sequence). The CDR3, as DNA: TGTGCCAGCAGGCAGGCGGAGACCCAGTACTTC. This gives the protein CASRQAETQYF.

This clonotype was picked up a small number of times. J is TRBJ2-1 and V is TRBV29-1, with D maybe TRBD2 (5 bases). Trimming took off 6 bases at V and 6 bases at J, with 15 bases between the two ends. The CDR3 consists of 13 residues. The germline V gene encodes CDR1 SQVTM and CDR2 ANQGSEA. As DNA, the CDR3 is TGCAGCGTCGTGAGCGGACTCAGCAATGAGCAGTTCTTC. It codes for CSVVSGLSNEQFF.

The chain joins TRBV18 to TRBJ2-3; D might be TRBD2 (6 bases). The CDR3 extends over 11 amino acids. V was clipped by 3 bases and J by 11 bases, with 9 bases between them. Germline-derived CDR1 and CDR2 are KGHSH and LQKENI. CDR3 loop: CASSPERVQYF. CDR3 nucleotides: TGTGCCAGCTCACCGGAGCGGGTGCAGTATTTT. Complete variable domain (other parts from reference TRBV18 and TRBJ2-3): NAGVMQNPRHLVRRRGQEARLRCSPMKGHSHVYWYRQLPEEGLKFMVYLQKENIIDESGMPKERFSAEFPKEGPSILRIQQVVRGDSAAYFCASSPERVQYFGPGTRLTVL.

V usage is TRBV5-1 and J usage is TRBJ1-4; D may be TRBD1 (5 bases). Germline V gene sequence: CDR1 SGHRS, CDR2 YFSETQ. V lost 5 bases and J 8 bases, leaving 16 bases between the germline ends. This CDR3 spans 14 amino acids. The DNA for the CDR3 is TGCGCCAGCAGACCAGGGTCCCTTTCCGAAAAACTGTTTTTT. Translation gives CASRPGSLSEKLFF.

CDR3 sequence (DNA): TGTGCCAGCAGCTTAGAAGCAGGAACTGAAGCTTTCTTT. Its translation is CASSLEAGTEAFF. The rearrangement uses TRBV7-2 and TRBJ1-1, with unresolved D. The germline gives CDR1 SGHTA, CDR2 FQGNSA. This CDR3 comprises 13 residues. V dropped 1 base and J dropped 5 bases, with 8 bases sitting between them.

This clonotype was observed a few times. The genes are TRBV6-1 and TRBJ1-2; TRBD1 matches at 10 bases. In germline, CDR1 is MNHNS, CDR2 SASEGT. This CDR3 spans 11 amino acids. J lost 7 bases, V lost 10 bases, and 3 bases had no gene match. The CDR3 reads CATRTGGGYTF. The CDR3 nucleotides are TGTGCCACCCGGACAGGGGGTGGCTACACCTTC.

There are a few counts of this clonotype. The chain recombines TRBV24-1 with TRBJ2-3, with 7 bases identical to TRBD2. J lost 2 bases, V lost 3 bases, and 10 bases had no gene match. The CDR3 runs 17 residues. Germline values: CDR1 KGHDR, CDR2 SFDVKD. CDR3 DNA sequence: TGTGCCACCAGTGATCCCCGCGGGGGTACTACCACAGATACGCAGTATTTT. Its protein product is CATSDPRGGTTTDTQYF.

The rearrangement joins TRBV20-1 to TRBJ2-7; 9 bases fit TRBD2. V dropped 0 bases and J dropped 5; count of bases not matched to a gene: 8. From germline, CDR1 is DFQATT and CDR2 SNEGSKA (reference sequence). This CDR3 is built from 15 residues. The CDR3 loop is CSARDRSGSPHEQYF. The CDR3 DNA sequence: TGCAGTGCTAGAGATCGTAGCGGGAGTCCTCACGAGCAGTACTTC.